This T cell receptor beta chain was recorded in a study of T cells in Graves' hyperthyroidism and ophthalmopathy. Researchers barred patients who had uncontrolled infection, other autoimmune disease, pregnancy or lactation. This clonotype was found many times. The investigators amplified TCR beta CDR3 regions from RNA transcripts. TCR CDR3 regions were first amplified by RT-PCR with HTBI primers. TCRdb analysed the multiplex PCR reads with MiXCR anew, one entry per CDR3 protein. The table includes under 500,000 distinct CDR3 sequences, around 15% detected once. This receptor was obtained from a man aged 50 or older with Graves' ophthalmopathy. The sequenced sample consisted of blood.

The CDR3: CASSGGGLVGETQYF. The CDR3 DNA reads TGTGCCAGCAGCGGGGGAGGACTCGTCGGGGAGACCCAGTACTTC. The chain recombines TRBV5-8 with TRBJ2-5; possibly TRBD2 for D (6 bases). Trimming removed 4 bases from V and 5 bases from J, with 18 bases in between. CDR3 length: 15 residues. Germline CDR1 reads SGHTS; CDR2 reads YDEGEE.